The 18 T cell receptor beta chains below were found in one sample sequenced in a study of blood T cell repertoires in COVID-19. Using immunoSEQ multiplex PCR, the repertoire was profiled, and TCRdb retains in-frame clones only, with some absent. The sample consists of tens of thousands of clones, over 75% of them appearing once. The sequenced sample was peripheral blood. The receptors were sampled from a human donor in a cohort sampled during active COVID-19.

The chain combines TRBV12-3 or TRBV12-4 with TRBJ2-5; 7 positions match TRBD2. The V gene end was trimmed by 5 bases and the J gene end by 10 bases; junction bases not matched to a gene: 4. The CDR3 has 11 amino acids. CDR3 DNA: TGTGCCAGCAGTGCCCCGGGGGGCCAGTACTTC. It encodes CASSAPGGQYF.

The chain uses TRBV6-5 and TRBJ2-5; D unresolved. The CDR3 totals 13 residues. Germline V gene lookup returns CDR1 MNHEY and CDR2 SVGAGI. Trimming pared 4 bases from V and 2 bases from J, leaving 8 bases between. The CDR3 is CASSSRYQETQYF. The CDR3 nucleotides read TGTGCCAGCAGTTCCAGATATCAAGAGACCCAGTACTTC.

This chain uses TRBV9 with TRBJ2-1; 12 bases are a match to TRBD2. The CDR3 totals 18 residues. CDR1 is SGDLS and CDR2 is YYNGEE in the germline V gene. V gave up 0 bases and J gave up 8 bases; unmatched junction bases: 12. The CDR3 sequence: CASSVEGPLAGGEDEQFF. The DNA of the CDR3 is TGTGCCAGCAGCGTAGAGGGGCCCCTAGCGGGGGGGGAGGATGAGCAGTTCTTC.

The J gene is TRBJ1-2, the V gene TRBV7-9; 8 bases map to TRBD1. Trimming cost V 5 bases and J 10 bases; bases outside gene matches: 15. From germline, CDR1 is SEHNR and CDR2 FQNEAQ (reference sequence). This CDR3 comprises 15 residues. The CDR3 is CASSALAGTGPSYTF. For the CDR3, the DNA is TGTGCCAGCAGCGCCCTAGCCGGGACAGGACCATCCTACACCTTC.

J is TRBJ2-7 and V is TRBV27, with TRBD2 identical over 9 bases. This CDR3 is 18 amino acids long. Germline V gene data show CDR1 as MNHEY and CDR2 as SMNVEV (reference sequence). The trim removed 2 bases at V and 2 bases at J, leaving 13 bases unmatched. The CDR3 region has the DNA TGTGCCAGCAGTTTACTATTTGAGTGGGGGACTAGCACCTACGAGCAGTACTTC. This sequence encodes CASSLLFEWGTSTYEQYF.

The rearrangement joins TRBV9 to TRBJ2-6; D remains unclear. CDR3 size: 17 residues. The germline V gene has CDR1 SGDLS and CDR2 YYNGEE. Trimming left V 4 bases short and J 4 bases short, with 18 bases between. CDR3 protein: CASSLPRSGPGANVLTF. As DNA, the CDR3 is TGTGCCAGCAGCCTTCCCCGCAGTGGTCCCGGGGCCAACGTCCTGACTTTC. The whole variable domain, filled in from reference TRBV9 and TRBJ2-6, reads DSGVTQTPKHLITATGQRVTLRCSPRSGDLSVYWYQQSLDQGLQFLIQYYNGEERAKGNILERFSAQQFPDLHSELNLSSLELGDSALYFCASSLPRSGPGANVLTFGAGSRLTVL.

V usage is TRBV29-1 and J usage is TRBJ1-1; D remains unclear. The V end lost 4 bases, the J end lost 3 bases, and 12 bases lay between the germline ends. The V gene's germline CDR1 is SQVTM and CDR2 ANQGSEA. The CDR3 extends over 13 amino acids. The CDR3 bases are TGCAGCGTTGTCTCCTCTTTGTACACTGAAGCTTTCTTT. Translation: CSVVSSLYTEAFF.

The CDR3 is CASSLGSLAGGSYGYTF. The DNA of the CDR3 is TGTGCCAGCAGCTTAGGTAGTTTGGCAGGGGGCAGCTATGGCTACACCTTC. J is TRBJ1-2 and V is TRBV7-8; 8 nucleotides line up with TRBD1. The CDR3 consists of 17 residues. The V segment lost 1 base and the J segment 4 bases; nucleotides outside the gene matches: 11. Germline CDR1 and CDR2: SGHVS and FQNEAQ.

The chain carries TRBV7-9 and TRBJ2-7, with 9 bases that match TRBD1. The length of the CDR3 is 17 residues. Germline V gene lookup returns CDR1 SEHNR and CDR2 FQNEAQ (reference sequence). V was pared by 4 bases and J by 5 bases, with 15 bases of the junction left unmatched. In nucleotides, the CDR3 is TGTGCCAGCAGCTACCAGGGTGGTGAGGACAGGGGCCACGAGCAGTACTTC. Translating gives CASSYQGGEDRGHEQYF.

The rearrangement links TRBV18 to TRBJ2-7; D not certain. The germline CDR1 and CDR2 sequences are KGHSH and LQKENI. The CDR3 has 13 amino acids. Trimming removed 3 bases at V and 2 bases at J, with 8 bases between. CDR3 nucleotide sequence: TGTGCCAGCTCACCGCTTCAGACCTACGAGCAGTACTTC. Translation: CASSPLQTYEQYF.

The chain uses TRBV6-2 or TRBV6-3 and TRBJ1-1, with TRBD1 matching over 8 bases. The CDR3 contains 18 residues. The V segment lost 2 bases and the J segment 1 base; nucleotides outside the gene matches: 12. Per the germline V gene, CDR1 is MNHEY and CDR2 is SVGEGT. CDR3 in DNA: TGTGCCAGCAGTTACGGGCCCCTACTCGGACAGGGGAACACTGAAGCTTTCTTT. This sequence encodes CASSYGPLLGQGNTEAFF.

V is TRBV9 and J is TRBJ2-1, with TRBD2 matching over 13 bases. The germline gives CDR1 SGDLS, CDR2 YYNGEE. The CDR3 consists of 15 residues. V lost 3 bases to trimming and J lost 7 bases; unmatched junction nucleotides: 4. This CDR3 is CASSDRLAGGNEQFF. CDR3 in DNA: TGTGCCAGCAGCGACCGACTAGCGGGAGGTAATGAGCAGTTCTTC.

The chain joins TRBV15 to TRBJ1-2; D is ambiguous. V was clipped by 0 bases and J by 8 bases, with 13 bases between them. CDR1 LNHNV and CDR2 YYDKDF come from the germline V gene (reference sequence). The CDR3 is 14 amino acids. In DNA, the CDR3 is TGTGCCACCAGCAGAGATCGGCAGTCGGGGGGCTACACCTTC. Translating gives CATSRDRQSGGYTF.

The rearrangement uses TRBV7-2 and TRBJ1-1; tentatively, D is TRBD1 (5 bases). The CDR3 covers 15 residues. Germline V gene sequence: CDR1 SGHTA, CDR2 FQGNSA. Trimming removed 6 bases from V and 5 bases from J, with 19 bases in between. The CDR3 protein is CASRPLRQGRTEAFF. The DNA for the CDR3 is TGTGCCAGCAGGCCTCTTAGGCAGGGCCGAACTGAAGCTTTCTTT. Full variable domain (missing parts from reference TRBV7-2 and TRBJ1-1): GAGVSQSPSNKVTEKGKDVELRCDPISGHTALYWYRQSLGQGLEFLIYFQGNSAPDKSGLPSDRFSAERTGGSVSTLTIQRTQQEDSAVYLCASRPLRQGRTEAFFGQGTRLTVV.

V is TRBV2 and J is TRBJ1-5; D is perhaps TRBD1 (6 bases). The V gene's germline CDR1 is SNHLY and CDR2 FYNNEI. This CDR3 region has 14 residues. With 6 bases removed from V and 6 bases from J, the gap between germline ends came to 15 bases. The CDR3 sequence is CASSSQQGVQPQHF. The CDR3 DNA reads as TGTGCCAGCAGCTCTCAACAGGGAGTTCAGCCCCAGCATTTT.

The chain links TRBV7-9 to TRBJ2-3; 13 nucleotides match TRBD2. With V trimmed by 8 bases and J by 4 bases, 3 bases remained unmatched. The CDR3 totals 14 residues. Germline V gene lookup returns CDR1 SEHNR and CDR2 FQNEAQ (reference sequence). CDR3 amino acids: CASATSGRADTQYF. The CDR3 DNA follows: TGTGCCAGCGCAACTAGCGGGAGGGCAGATACGCAGTATTTT.

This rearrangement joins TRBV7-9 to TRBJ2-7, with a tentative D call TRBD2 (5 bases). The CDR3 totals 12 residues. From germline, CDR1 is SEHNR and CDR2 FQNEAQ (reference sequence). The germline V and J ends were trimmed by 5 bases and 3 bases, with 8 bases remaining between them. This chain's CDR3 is CASSPDYYEQYF. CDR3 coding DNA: TGTGCCAGCAGCCCCGACTACTACGAGCAGTACTTC. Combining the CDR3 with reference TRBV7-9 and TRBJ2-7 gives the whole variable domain DTGVSQNPRHKITKRGQNVTFRCDPISEHNRLYWYRQTLGQGPEFLTYFQNEAQLEKSRLLSDRFSAERPKGSFSTLEIQRTEQGDSAMYLCASSPDYYEQYFGPGTRLTVT.

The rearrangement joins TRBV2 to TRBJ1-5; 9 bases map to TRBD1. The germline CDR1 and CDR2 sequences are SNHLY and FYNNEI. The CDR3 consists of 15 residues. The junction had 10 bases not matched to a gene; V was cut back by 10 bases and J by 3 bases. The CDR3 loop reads CATAGGQGLNQPQHF. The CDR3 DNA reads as TGTGCCACCGCTGGGGGACAGGGCCTCAATCAGCCCCAGCATTTT.